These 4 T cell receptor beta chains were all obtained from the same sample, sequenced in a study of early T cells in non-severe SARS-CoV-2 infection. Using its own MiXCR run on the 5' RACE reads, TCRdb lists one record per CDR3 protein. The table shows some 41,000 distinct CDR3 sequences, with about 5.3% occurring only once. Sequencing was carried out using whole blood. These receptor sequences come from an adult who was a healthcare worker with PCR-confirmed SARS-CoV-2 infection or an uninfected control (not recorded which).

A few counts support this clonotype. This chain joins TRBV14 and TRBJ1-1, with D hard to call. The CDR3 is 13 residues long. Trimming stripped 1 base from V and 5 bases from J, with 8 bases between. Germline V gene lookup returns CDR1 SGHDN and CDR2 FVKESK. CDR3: CASSQVRVTEAFF. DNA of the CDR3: TGTGCCAGCAGCCAAGTGAGGGTGACTGAAGCTTTCTTT.

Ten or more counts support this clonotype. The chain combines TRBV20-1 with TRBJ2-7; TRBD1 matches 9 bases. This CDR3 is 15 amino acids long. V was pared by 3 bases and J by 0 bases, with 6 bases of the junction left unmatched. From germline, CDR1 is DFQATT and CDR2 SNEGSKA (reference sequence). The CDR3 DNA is TGCAGTGCTAGGACAGGGGGTTGGAACTCCTACGAGCAGTACTTC. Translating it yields CSARTGGWNSYEQYF.

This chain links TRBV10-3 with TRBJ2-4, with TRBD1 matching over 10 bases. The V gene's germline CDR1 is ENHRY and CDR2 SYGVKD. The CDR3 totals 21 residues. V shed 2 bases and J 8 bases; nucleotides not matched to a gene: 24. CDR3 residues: CAISEGKTGTGARYNKDIQYF. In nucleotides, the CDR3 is TGTGCCATCAGTGAGGGGAAAACCGGGACAGGGGCCAGGTACAATAAGGACATTCAGTACTTC.

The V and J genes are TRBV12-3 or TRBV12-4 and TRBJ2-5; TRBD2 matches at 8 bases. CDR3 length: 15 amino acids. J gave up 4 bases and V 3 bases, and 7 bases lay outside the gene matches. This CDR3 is CASSFRSGGRETQYF. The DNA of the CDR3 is TGTGCCAGCAGTTTTCGGAGCGGGGGTAGAGAGACCCAGTACTTC.